This TCR beta chain appears in the sequencing data of a study of OX40 agonist ivuxolimab in advanced cancers. Looking at the study overall: Participants averaged approximately 61 years of age (range roughly 20 to 90) and were 82.7% male.

Blood specimens came from baseline, cycle 4 day 1, and cycle 7 day 1. Method: immunoSEQ multiplex PCR; TCRdb's copy keeps in-frame clones and lacks some. The sample consists of approximately 20,000 clones, about three quarters of them appearing once. CDR1 is LNHDA and CDR2 is SQIVND in the germline V gene (reference sequence). Trimming stripped 3 bases from V and 1 base from J, with 11 bases between. The CDR3 runs 15 residues. The chain carries TRBV19 and TRBJ2-3; D is possibly TRBD1 (5 bases). This specimen consisted of CD4+ or CD8+ T cells sorted from blood, obtained in a trial of the OX40 agonist ivuxolimab. This clonotype was obtained from an adult with an advanced solid tumor such as melanoma, head and neck, liver or kidney cancer. CDR3 amino acids: CASSIAGPRTDTQYF. CDR3 sequence (DNA): TGTGCCAGTAGTATCGCAGGGCCCCGCACAGATACGCAGTATTTT.